This T cell receptor (beta chain) appears in the sequencing data of a study of CD8+CD57+ T cells in acquired aplastic anemia. Study background: Mean yield of DNA from sorted CD4+ and CD8+ cells was approximately 3 ug. An average of roughly 10 million reads for CD4+ cells was obtained from healthy donors.

The germline gives CDR1 KGHDR, CDR2 SFDVKD. V was trimmed by 3 bases and J by 4 bases, leaving 13 bases between them. The CDR3 extends over 15 amino acids. Study-level results: The study identified about 30 CD8+ CDR3 sequences shared by patients and controls.

In its sample, this clonotype was seen many times. The target antigen is unknown. CDR3 and TCR beta VDJ profiling relied on genomic DNA as the template. From the reads, TCRdb called clonotypes with MiXCR, one entry per CDR3 protein. Among about 110,000 distinct CDR3 sequences, roughly 50% were seen once, and the ten largest hold 30% to 40%. The clonotype comes from a human donor in good health, serving as a control. The chain is built from TRBV24-1 and TRBJ2-3; no reliable D call. Input material: sorted CD4+, CD8+, or CD8+CD57+ T cells (not recorded which) from PBMCs. The CDR3 nucleotides read TGTGCCACCAGTGATCCGGCCAACTCACCAGATACGCAGTATTTT. Translated, it gives CATSDPANSPDTQYF.